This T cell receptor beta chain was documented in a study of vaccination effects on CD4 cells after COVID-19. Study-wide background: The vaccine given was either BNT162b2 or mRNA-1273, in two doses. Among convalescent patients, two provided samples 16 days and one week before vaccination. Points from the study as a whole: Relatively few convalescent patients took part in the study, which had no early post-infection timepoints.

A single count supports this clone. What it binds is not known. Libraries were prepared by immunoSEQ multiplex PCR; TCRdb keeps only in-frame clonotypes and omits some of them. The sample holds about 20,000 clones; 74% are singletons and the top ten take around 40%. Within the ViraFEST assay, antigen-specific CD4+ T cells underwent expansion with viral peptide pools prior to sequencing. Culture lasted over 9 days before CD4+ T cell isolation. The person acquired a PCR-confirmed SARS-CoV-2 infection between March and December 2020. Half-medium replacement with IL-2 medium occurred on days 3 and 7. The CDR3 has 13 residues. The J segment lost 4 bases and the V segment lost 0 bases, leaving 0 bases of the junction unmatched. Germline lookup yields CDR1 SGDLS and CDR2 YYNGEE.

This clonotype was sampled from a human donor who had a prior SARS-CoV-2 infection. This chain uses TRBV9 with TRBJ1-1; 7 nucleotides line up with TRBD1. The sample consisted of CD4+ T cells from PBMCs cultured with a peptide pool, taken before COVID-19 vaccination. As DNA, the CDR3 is TGTGCCAGCAGCGTAGGACAGGGCACTGAAGCTTTCTTT. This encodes CASSVGQGTEAFF.